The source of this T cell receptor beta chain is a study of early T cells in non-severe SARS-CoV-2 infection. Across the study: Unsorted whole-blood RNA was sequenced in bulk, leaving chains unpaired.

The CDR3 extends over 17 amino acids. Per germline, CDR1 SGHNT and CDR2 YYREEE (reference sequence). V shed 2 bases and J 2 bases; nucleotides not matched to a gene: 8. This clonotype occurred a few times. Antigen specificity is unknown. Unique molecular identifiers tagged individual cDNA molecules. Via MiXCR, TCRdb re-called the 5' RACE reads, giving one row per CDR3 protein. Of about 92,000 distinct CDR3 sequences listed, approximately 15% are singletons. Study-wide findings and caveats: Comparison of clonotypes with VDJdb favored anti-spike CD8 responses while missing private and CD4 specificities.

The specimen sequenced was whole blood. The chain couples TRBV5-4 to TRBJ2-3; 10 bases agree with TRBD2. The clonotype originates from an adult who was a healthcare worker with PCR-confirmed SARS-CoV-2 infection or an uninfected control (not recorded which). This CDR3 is CASSLLAGWSPTDTQYF. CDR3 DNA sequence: TGTGCCAGCAGCTTACTAGCGGGATGGTCCCCCACAGATACGCAGTATTTT.